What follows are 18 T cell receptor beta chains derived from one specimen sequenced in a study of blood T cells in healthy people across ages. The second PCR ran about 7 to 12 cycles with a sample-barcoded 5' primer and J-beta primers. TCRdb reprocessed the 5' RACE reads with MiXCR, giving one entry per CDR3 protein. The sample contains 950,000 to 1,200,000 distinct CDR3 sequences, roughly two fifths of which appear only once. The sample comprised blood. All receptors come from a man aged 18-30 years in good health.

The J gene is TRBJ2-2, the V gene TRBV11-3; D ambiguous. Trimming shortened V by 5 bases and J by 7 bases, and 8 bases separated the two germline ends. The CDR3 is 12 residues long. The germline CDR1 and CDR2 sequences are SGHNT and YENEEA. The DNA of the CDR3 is TGTGCCAGCAGCGAAGGTGGCGGGGAGCTGTTTTTT. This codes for CASSEGGGELFF. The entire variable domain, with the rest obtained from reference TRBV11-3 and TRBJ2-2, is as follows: EAGVVQSPRYKIIEKKQPVAFWCNPISGHNTLYWYLQNLGQGPELLIRYENEEAVDDSQLPKDRFSAERLKGVDSTLKIQPAELGDSAVYLCASSEGGGELFFGEGSRLTVL.

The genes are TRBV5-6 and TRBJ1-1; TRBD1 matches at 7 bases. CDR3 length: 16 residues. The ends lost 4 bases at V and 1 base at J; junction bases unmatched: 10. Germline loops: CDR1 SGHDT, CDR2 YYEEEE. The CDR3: CASSNLLDRSNTEAFF. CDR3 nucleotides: TGTGCCAGCAGCAACCTCCTGGACAGGTCGAACACTGAAGCTTTCTTT.

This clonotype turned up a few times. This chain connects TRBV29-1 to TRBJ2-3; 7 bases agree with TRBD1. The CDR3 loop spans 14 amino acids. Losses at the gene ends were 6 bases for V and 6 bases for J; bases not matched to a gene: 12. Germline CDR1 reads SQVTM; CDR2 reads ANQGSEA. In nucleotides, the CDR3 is TGCAGCGTCGTACAAGGGGGCCTCTTGGATACGCAGTATTTT. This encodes CSVVQGGLLDTQYF.

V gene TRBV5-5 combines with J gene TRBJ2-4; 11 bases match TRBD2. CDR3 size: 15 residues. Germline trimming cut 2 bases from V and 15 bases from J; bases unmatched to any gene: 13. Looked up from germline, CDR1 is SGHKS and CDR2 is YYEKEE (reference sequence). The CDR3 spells CASSFRGTSGSPRYF. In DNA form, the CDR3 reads TGTGCCAGCAGCTTCCGAGGCACTAGCGGGAGCCCGCGGTACTTC.

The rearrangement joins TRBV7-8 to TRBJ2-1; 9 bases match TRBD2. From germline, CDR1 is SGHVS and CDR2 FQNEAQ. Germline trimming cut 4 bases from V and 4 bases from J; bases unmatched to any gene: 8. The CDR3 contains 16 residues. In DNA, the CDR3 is TGTGCCAGCAGCTGGAACCTAGCGGGAATATACAATGAGCAGTTCTTC. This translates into CASSWNLAGIYNEQFF.

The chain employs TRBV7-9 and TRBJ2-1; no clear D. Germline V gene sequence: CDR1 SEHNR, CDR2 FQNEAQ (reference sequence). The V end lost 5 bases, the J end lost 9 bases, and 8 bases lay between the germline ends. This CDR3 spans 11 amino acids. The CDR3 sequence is CASSRSGEQFF. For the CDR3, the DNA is TGTGCCAGCAGCAGGTCGGGTGAGCAGTTCTTC.

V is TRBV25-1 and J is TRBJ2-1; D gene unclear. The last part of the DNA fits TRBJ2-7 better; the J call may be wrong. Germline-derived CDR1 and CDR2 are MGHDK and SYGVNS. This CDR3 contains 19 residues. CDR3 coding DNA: TGTGCCAGCAGCCCCGAATATGGAACTGGTGACTTCTCCTACAATGAGCAGTACTTC. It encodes CASSPEYGTGDFSYNEQYF.

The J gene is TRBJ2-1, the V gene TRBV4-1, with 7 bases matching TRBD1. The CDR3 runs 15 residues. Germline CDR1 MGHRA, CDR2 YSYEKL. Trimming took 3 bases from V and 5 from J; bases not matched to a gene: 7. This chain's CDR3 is CASSQPDRRHNEQFF. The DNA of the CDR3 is TGCGCCAGCAGCCAGCCGGACAGGAGACACAATGAGCAGTTCTTC.

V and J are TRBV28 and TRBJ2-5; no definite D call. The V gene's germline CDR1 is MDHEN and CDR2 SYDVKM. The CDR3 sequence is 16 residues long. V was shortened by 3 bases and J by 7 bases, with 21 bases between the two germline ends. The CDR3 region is CASSLSSANARGTQYF. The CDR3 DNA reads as TGTGCCAGCAGTTTGTCCTCAGCTAACGCGCGAGGGACCCAGTACTTC. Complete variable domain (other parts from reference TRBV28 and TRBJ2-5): DVKVTQSSRYLVKRTGEKVFLECVQDMDHENMFWYRQDPGLGLRLIYFSYDVKMKEKGDIPEGYSVSREKKERFSLILESASTNQTSMYLCASSLSSANARGTQYFGPGTRLLVL.

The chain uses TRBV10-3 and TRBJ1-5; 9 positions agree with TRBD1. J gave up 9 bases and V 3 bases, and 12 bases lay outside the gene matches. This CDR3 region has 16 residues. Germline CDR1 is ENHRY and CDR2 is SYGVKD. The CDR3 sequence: CAISDPDRGFGGPQHF. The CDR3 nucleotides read TGTGCCATCAGTGACCCGGACAGGGGTTTTGGAGGGCCCCAGCATTTT.

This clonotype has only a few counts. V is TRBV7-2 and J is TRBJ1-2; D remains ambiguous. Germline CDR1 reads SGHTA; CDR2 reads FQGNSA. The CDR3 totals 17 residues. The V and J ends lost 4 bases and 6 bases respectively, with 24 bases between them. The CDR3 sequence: CASSYTRDLSRAHGYTF. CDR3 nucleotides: TGTGCCAGCAGCTATACCAGAGATTTGTCCAGAGCGCATGGCTACACCTTC. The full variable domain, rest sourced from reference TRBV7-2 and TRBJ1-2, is GAGVSQSPSNKVTEKGKDVELRCDPISGHTALYWYRQSLGQGLEFLIYFQGNSAPDKSGLPSDRFSAERTGGSVSTLTIQRTQQEDSAVYLCASSYTRDLSRAHGYTFGSGTRLTVV.

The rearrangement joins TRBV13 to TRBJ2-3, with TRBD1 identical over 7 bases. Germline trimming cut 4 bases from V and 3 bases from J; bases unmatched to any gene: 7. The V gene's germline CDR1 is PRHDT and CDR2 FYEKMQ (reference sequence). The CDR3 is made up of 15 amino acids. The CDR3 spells CASSSPRQGTDTQYF. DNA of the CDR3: TGTGCCAGCAGCTCACCTCGACAGGGAACAGATACGCAGTATTTT.

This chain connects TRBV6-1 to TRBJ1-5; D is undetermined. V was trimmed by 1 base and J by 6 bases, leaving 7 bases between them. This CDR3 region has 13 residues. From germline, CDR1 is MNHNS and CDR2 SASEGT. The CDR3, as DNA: TGTGCCAGCAGTGAAGGCTGGCGTCAGCCCCAGCATTTT. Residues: CASSEGWRQPQHF.

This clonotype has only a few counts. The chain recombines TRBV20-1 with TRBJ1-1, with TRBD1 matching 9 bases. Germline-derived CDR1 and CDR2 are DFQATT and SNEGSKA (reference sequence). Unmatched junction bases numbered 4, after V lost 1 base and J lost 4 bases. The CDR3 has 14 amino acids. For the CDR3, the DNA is TGCAGTGCTAGAGGACAGGGGGGCAGCACTGAAGCTTTCTTT. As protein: CSARGQGGSTEAFF.

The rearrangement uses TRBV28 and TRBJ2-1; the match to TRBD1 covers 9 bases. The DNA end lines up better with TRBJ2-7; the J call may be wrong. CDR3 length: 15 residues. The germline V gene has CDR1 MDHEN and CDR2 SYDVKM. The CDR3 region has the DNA TGTGCCAGCAGTTTATACAGGGGGCTGTACAATGAGCAGTACTTC. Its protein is CASSLYRGLYNEQYF.

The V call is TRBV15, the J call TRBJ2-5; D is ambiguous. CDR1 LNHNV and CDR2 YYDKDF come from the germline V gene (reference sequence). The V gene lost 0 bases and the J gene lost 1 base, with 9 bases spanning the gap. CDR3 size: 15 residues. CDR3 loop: CATSRESRIQETQYF. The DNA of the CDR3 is TGTGCCACCAGCAGAGAAAGCAGAATCCAAGAGACCCAGTACTTC.

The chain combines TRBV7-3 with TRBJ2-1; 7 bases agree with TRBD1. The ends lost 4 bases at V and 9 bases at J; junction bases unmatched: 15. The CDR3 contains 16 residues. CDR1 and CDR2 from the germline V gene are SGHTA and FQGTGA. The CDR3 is CASSSLRQGAFGEQFF. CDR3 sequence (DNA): TGTGCCAGCAGCTCACTAAGACAGGGAGCGTTCGGTGAGCAGTTCTTC.

The CDR3 coding sequence is TGTGCCGCCGGGACAGGGATCTCGATTGAGCAGTACTTC. Translating gives CAAGTGISIEQYF. The genes are TRBV10-3 and TRBJ2-5, with 9 bases aligning to TRBD1. V lost 11 bases, J lost 11 bases, and 15 bases stayed unmatched. CDR3 length equals 13 residues. CDR1 is ENHRY and CDR2 is SYGVKD in the germline V gene.